A single sample gave rise to the 24 T cell receptor beta chains below, sequenced in a study of post-analysis software for immune sequencing data. Study observations and caveats: Compared with controls, patients had more of five or six TRBV segments, including TRBV5-6, TRBV5-1 and TRBV20-1.

The antigens for these receptors are not known. Unique molecular identifiers featured in each of the TCR beta cDNA libraries. One entry per CDR3 protein, called by TCRdb with MiXCR from the PCR reads. Counted here are approximately 260,000 distinct CDR3 sequences, approximately 34% occurring once; the ten biggest clones make up under 5.5%. Sequenced: blood. These TCRs come from a girl aged 5 to 17 with multiple sclerosis.

Regarding this clonotype: Germline is not matched at one junction end, which may reflect a read error. The genes are TRBV11-2 and TRBJ2-1; 10 bases align to TRBD2. This CDR3 is 18 amino acids long. CDR1 is SGHAT and CDR2 is FQNNGV in the germline V gene. The CDR3 sequence: CASSFWRLAGSSYNERFF. DNA for the CDR3: TGTGCCAGCAGCTTTTGGCGACTAGCGGGTAGCTCCTACAATGAGCGGTTCTTC.

This clonotype was counted between two and nine times. This chain uses TRBV5-1 with TRBJ2-3; D is ambiguous. The CDR3 is 14 residues long. From germline, CDR1 is SGHRS and CDR2 YFSETQ. The ends were cut back, 4 bases at V and 13 bases at J, with 22 bases in the middle. CDR3 DNA: TGCGCCAGCAGCCCACGACCGGGTCTTCCTAGGGAGTATTTT. Its translation: CASSPRPGLPREYF. The full variable domain, its missing parts supplied by reference TRBV5-1 and TRBJ2-3, is KAGVTQTPRYLIKTRGQQVTLSCSPISGHRSVSWYQQTPGQGLQFLFEYFSETQRNKGNFPGRFSGRQFSNSRSEMNVSTLELGDSALYLCASSPRPGLPREYFGPGTRLTVL.

This clonotype has a count of ten or more. This chain joins TRBV4-2 and TRBJ2-1; 8 bases are shared with TRBD1. Germline V CDR1 and CDR2: LGHNA, YNFKEQ. The CDR3 runs to 14 residues. V lost 3 bases and J lost 7; bases outside the gene matches: 5. This chain's CDR3 is CASSQARGQNEQFF. The CDR3 DNA reads TGTGCCAGCAGCCAGGCCAGGGGGCAGAATGAGCAGTTCTTC.

This clonotype has ten or more counts. The chain has TRBV20-1 and TRBJ2-1; weak D call: TRBD2 (6 bases). Germline V gene lookup returns CDR1 DFQATT and CDR2 SNEGSKA (reference sequence). Trimming removed 6 bases at V and 7 bases at J, with 19 bases between. CDR3 length equals 14 residues. CDR3 DNA sequence: TGCAGTGCGACCGGCGGAGGGCTTCGGAATGAGCAGTTCTTC. This encodes CSATGGGLRNEQFF.

The chain recombines TRBV9 with TRBJ2-1; the match to TRBD2 covers 11 bases. The V and J ends lost 0 bases and 0 bases, in that order; junction bases with no gene match: 2. In germline, CDR1 is SGDLS, CDR2 YYNGEE. CDR3 length: 17 residues. CDR3 loop: CASSVGTSGSSYNEQFF. In DNA, the CDR3 is TGTGCCAGCAGCGTAGGAACTAGCGGGAGCTCCTACAATGAGCAGTTCTTC.

This clonotype was detected only once. CDR3 in amino acids: CASSPVRGDTGELFF. Written as DNA, the CDR3 is TGTGCCAGCAGCCCGGTTCGCGGAGACACCGGGGAGCTGTTTTTT. V gene TRBV7-9 combines with J gene TRBJ2-2; D not certain. Germline V lookup: CDR1 SEHNR, CDR2 FQNEAQ (reference sequence). V lost 5 bases to trimming and J lost 3 bases, with 13 bases between them. This CDR3 has 15 residues. The variable domain in full, with the rest retrieved from reference TRBV7-9 and TRBJ2-2, is DTGVSQNPRHKITKRGQNVTFRCDPISEHNRLYWYRQTLGQGPEFLTYFQNEAQLEKSRLLSDRFSAERPKGSFSTLEIQRTEQGDSAMYLCASSPVRGDTGELFFGEGSRLTVL.

This clonotype was observed a few times. The chain couples TRBV5-5 to TRBJ2-2; 9 bases align to TRBD2. Germline loops: CDR1 SGHKS, CDR2 YYEKEE (reference sequence). CDR3 length: 16 amino acids. V was clipped by 4 bases and J by 3 bases; unmatched bases: 7. The CDR3 sequence is CASSRGRGAYTGELFF. For the CDR3, the DNA is TGTGCCAGCAGCCGCGGGAGGGGCGCCTACACCGGGGAGCTGTTTTTT.

This clonotype was seen many times. The chain is built from TRBV6-5 and TRBJ2-1, with 7 positions matching TRBD2. The V segment lost 1 base and the J segment 10 bases; nucleotides outside the gene matches: 13. CDR1 and CDR2 from the germline V gene are MNHEY and SVGAGI. The CDR3 spans 16 residues. CDR3 coding DNA: TGTGCCAGCAGTTACTTCCCGACTAGCCCTACGACGGAGCAGTTCTTC. Translating it yields CASSYFPTSPTTEQFF.

The chain has TRBV29-1 and TRBJ2-5; unclear D gene. The CDR3 spans 10 residues. Trimming took off 7 bases at V and 1 base at J, with 4 bases between the two ends. CDR1 SQVTM and CDR2 ANQGSEA come from the germline V gene. CDR3 DNA sequence: TGCAGCGGCCTCCAAGAGACCCAGTACTTC. It encodes CSGLQETQYF.

This clonotype was recorded a few times. This chain connects TRBV3-1 to TRBJ2-3; 8 bases fit TRBD2. The trim removed 6 bases at V and 2 bases at J, leaving 7 bases unmatched. Germline CDR1 LGHDT, CDR2 YNNKEL (reference sequence). CDR3 size: 15 residues. CDR3 region: CASRLGGGHTDTQYF. The CDR3 coding sequence is TGTGCCAGCAGACTGGGCGGGGGGCACACAGATACGCAGTATTTT.

In its sample, this clonotype was seen a few times. V gene TRBV12-3 or TRBV12-4 combines with J gene TRBJ1-1; D is unresolved. V shed 3 bases and J shed 3 bases, with 14 bases lying between them. This CDR3 has 15 residues. CDR3 nucleotides: TGTGCCAGCAGTTTGACGGGTTTCAAAGACACTGAAGCTTTCTTT. Translated: CASSLTGFKDTEAFF.

Comment on this clonotype: A read error may explain this, as a much larger clone is one base away. This rearrangement joins TRBV9 to TRBJ2-5; 11 positions match TRBD1. Germline V CDR1 and CDR2: SGDLS, YYNGEE. The length of the CDR3 is 17 residues. The CDR3 sequence is CTSSVSGGQGGQETQYF. CDR3 DNA sequence: TGTACCAGCAGCGTATCGGGGGGACAGGGGGGCCAAGAGACCCAGTACTTC.

In this sample, this clonotype turned up a few times. V gene TRBV20-1 combines with J gene TRBJ1-4; D is perhaps TRBD1 (5 bases). The CDR3 is 13 residues long. Germline CDR1 DFQATT, CDR2 SNEGSKA (reference sequence). Trimming shortened V by 3 bases and J by 6 bases, and 11 bases separated the two germline ends. CDR3: CSARGPADEKLFF. For the CDR3, the DNA is TGCAGTGCTAGGGGGCCAGCAGATGAAAAACTGTTTTTT.

This clonotype was detected many times. The chain combines TRBV20-1 with TRBJ2-3; D is ambiguous. V was cut by 1 base and J by 6 bases, with 5 bases left in between. The CDR3 extends over 11 amino acids. The germline V gene encodes CDR1 DFQATT and CDR2 SNEGSKA (reference sequence). In nucleotides, the CDR3 is TGCAGTGCTAGAGGGCCGGATACGCAGTATTTT. The encoded protein is CSARGPDTQYF.

This sequence joins TRBV6-4 and TRBJ1-1, with 11 bases lining up with TRBD1. Per the germline V gene, CDR1 is MRHNA and CDR2 is SNTAGT. This CDR3 has 17 residues. V lost 6 bases, J lost 4 bases, and 13 bases stayed unmatched. The CDR3 DNA reads as TGTGCCAGCAGCCCCGGTGGGGACAGGGGGTCGGGCACTGAAGCTTTCTTT. Translated: CASSPGGDRGSGTEAFF.

This clonotype was detected a few times. This may arise from a read error, as a much more abundant clone is one base away. The chain employs TRBV4-1 and TRBJ1-2; no firm D call. CDR3 length: 14 residues. CDR1 is MGHRA, CDR2 YSYEKL, per germline. Trimming cost V 4 bases and J 7 bases, with 16 bases left between them. The CDR3 is CASSRIAAGSGYTF. The DNA for the CDR3 is TGCGCCAGCAGCCGGATCGCGGCGGGAAGTGGCTACACCTTC.

This clonotype came up a few times. The chain combines TRBV6-1 with TRBJ2-2, with 8 bases that match TRBD1. The CDR3 spans 16 residues. CDR1 is MNHNS and CDR2 is SASEGT in the germline V gene. Trimming at V came to 1 base and at J to 6 bases, leaving 7 bases not matched to a gene. CDR3 coding DNA: TGTGCCAGCAGTGAAGGGCGGCAGGGGGCCGCCGGGGAGCTGTTTTTT. It is translated as CASSEGRQGAAGELFF.

The chain uses TRBV7-9 and TRBJ2-1, with D perhaps matching TRBD2 (6 bases). Per germline, CDR1 SEHNR and CDR2 FQNEAQ (reference sequence). The CDR3 runs 12 residues. Between the trimmed V and J ends, which lost 5 bases and 12 bases, there was a span of 14 bases. In DNA form, the CDR3 reads TGTGCCAGCAGCGCGAGAGCAGCGGGGCAGTTCTTC. This encodes CASSARAAGQFF.

This clonotype was observed a few times. The CDR3 sequence is CASSLATGEGEKLFF. The CDR3 DNA reads TGTGCCAGCAGCTTAGCGACAGGGGAAGGTGAAAAACTGTTTTTT. The genes are TRBV7-9 and TRBJ1-4; TRBD1 matches 8 bases. Per germline, CDR1 SEHNR and CDR2 FQNEAQ (reference sequence). V was clipped by 0 bases and J by 7 bases; unmatched bases: 4. The CDR3 loop spans 15 amino acids.

V is TRBV20-1 and J is TRBJ2-7; D possibly corresponds to TRBD1 (6 bases). V shed 5 bases and J shed 2 bases, with 25 bases lying between them. CDR3 length: 17 residues. Germline CDR1 DFQATT, CDR2 SNEGSKA (reference sequence). Here the CDR3 DNA reads TGCAGTGCTTCCACGATTACGACAGGCCAATTTACCTACGAGCAGTACTTC. Its translation: CSASTITTGQFTYEQYF.

In regard to this clonotype: A much larger clone is a single base away; this may be a read error. This sequence joins TRBV15 and TRBJ1-5; D possibly corresponds to TRBD1 (6 bases). The germline V gene encodes CDR1 LNHNV and CDR2 YYDKDF (reference sequence). The CDR3 contains 18 residues. The ends were cut back, 0 bases at V and 3 bases at J, with 18 bases in the middle. CDR3 coding DNA: TGTGCCACCAGCAGAGAAAAATGGGGGGCAGTAGACAATCAGCCCCAGCATTTT. Amino acids: CATSREKWGAVDNQPQHF. The full variable domain, rest sourced from reference TRBV15 and TRBJ1-5, is DAMVIQNPRYQVTQFGKPVTLSCSQTLNHNVMYWYQQKSSQAPKLLFHYYDKDFNNEADTPDNFQSRRPNTSFCFLDIRSPGLGDTAMYLCATSREKWGAVDNQPQHFGDGTRLSIL.

V is TRBV7-2 and J is TRBJ1-2; weak D call: TRBD1 (6 bases). The CDR3 length is 14 residues. Germline V gene data show CDR1 as SGHTA and CDR2 as FQGNSA. V was clipped by 5 bases and J by 4 bases, with 14 bases between them. CDR3 nucleotides: TGTGCCAGCAGCCCTCAGGGGCAGGGCTATGGCTACACCTTC. Encoded protein: CASSPQGQGYGYTF.

This clonotype was found many times. This rearrangement joins TRBV7-2 to TRBJ2-1; D remains ambiguous. CDR1 is SGHTA, CDR2 FQGNSA, per germline. CDR3 length equals 12 residues. V lost 5 bases to trimming and J lost 7 bases, with 9 bases between them. The DNA of the CDR3 is TGTGCCAGCAGCGTTGGAAGGAATGAGCAGTTCTTC. Translated, it gives CASSVGRNEQFF.

This clonotype has ten or more counts. The V and J genes are TRBV7-8 and TRBJ1-2; TRBD1 is a possible D gene (5 bases). Germline-derived CDR1 and CDR2 are SGHVS and FQNEAQ. The V gene lost 4 bases and the J gene lost 7 bases, with 13 bases spanning the gap. CDR3 size: 13 residues. CDR3 coding DNA: TGTGCCAGCAGCTCGGGGACGGTGGGTGGCTACACCTTC. Amino acid sequence: CASSSGTVGGYTF.